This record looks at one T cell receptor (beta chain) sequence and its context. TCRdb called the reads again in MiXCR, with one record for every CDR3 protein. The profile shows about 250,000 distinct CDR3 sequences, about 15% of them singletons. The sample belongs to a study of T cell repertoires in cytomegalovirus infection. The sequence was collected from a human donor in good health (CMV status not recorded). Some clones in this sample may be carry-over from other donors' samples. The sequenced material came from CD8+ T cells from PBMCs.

This CDR3 is CASSLFRTGGTGELFF. The CDR3 DNA sequence: TGTGCCAGCAGTTTATTCCGGACAGGGGGCACCGGGGAGCTGTTTTTT. V is TRBV28 and J is TRBJ2-2, with 10 bases fitting TRBD1. The CDR3 spans 16 residues. With 1 base clipped from V and 4 bases from J, the junction kept 3 bases outside the gene matches. Germline V gene data show CDR1 as MDHEN and CDR2 as SYDVKM.